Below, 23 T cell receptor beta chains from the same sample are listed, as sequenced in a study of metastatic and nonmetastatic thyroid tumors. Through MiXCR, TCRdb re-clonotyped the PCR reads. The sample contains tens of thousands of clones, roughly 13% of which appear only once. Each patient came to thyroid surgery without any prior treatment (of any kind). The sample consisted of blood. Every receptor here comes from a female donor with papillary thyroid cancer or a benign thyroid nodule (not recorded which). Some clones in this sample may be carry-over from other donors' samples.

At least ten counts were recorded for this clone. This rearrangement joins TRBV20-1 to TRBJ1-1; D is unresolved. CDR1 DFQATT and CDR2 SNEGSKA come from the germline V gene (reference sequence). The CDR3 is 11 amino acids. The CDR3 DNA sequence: TGCAGCTTAAGGGAGGACACTGAAGCTTTCTTT. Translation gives CSLREDTEAFF.

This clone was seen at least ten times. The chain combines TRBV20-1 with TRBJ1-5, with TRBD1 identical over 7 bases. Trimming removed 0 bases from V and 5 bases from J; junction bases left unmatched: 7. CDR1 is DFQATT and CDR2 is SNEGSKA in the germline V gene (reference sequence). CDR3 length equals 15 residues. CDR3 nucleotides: TGCAGTGCTAGAGATTTCCAGGGGGGGTATCAGCCCCAGCATTTT. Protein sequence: CSARDFQGGYQPQHF.

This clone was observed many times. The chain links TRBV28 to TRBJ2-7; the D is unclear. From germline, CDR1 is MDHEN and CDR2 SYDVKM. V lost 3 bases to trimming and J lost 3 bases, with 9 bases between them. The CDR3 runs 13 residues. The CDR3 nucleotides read TGTGCCAGCAGTTTTGGGTTTTTCTACGAGCAGTACTTC. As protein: CASSFGFFYEQYF.

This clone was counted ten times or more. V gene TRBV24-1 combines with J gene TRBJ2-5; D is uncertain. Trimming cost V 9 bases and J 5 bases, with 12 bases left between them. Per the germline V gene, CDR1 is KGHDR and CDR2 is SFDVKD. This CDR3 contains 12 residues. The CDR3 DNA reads TGTGCCACCTCCCGCGCTGGGGAGACCCAGTACTTC. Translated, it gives CATSRAGETQYF.

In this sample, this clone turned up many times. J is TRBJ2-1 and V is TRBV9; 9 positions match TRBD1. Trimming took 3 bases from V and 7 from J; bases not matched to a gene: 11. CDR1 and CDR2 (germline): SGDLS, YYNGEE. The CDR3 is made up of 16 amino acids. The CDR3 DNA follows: TGTGCCAGCAGCGGTTTGGTACAGGGGGCTAGGAATGAGCAGTTCTTC. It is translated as CASSGLVQGARNEQFF.

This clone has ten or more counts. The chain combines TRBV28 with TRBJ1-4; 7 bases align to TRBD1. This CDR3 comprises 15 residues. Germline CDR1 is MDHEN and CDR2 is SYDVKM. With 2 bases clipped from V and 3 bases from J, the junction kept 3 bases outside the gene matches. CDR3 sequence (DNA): TGTGCCAGCAGTTTAGGGCAGGGGGCTAATGAAAAACTGTTTTTT. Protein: CASSLGQGANEKLFF.

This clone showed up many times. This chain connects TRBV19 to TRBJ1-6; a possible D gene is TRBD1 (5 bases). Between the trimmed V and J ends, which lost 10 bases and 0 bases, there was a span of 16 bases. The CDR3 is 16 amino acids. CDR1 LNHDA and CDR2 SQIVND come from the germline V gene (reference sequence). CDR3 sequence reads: CAITDIRSSYNSPLHF. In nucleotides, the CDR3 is TGTGCCATTACGGACATTAGGAGCTCCTATAATTCACCCCTCCACTTT.

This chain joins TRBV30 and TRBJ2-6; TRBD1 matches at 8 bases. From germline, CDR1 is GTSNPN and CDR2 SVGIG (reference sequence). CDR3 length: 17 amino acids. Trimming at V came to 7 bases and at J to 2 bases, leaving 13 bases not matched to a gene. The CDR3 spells CASRSWQGAAGANVLTF. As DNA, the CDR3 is TGTGCCTCCCGGAGTTGGCAGGGGGCAGCTGGGGCCAACGTCCTGACTTTC.

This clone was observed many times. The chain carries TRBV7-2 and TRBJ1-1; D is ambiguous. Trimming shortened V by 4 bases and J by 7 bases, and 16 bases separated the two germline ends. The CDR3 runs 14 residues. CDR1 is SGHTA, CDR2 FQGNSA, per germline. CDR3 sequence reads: CASSSTPSSSEAFF. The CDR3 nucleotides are TGTGCCAGCAGCTCGACTCCCTCTAGTAGTGAAGCTTTCTTT.

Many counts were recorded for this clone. The CDR3 nucleotides read TGTGCCATCAGTAACAGCAAATCCACAGATACGCAGTATTTT. This gives the protein CAISNSKSTDTQYF. This chain connects TRBV10-3 to TRBJ2-3; D is undetermined. V dropped 5 bases and J dropped 2 bases, with 11 bases sitting between them. From germline, CDR1 is ENHRY and CDR2 SYGVKD. The CDR3 totals 14 residues.

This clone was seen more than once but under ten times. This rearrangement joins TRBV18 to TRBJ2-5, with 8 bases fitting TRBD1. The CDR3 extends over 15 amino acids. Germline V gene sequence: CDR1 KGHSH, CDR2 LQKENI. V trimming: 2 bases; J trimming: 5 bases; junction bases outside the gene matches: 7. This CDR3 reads CASSPSGQVGETQYF. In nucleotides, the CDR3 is TGTGCCAGCTCACCATCGGGACAGGTTGGGGAGACCCAGTACTTC.

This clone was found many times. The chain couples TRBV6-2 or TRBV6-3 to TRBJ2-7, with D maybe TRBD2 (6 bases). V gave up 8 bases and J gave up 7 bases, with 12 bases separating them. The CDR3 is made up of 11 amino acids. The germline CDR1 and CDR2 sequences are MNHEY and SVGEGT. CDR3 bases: TGTGCCAGCCACGAAGGGAGGGAGCAGTACTTC. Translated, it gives CASHEGREQYF.

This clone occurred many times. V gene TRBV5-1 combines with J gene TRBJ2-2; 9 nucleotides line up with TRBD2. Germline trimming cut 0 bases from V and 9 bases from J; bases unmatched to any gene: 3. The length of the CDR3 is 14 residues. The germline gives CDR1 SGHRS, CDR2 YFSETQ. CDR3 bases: TGCGCCAGCAGCTTGGATAGCGGGGGCCGGGAGCTGTTTTTT. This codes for CASSLDSGGRELFF.

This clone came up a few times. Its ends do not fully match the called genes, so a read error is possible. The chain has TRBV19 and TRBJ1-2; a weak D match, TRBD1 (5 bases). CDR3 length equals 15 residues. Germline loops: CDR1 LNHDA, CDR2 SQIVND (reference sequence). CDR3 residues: CSSSIGTTVNYGYTF. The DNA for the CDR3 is TGTTCCAGTAGTATAGGGACGACAGTGAACTATGGCTACACCTTC.

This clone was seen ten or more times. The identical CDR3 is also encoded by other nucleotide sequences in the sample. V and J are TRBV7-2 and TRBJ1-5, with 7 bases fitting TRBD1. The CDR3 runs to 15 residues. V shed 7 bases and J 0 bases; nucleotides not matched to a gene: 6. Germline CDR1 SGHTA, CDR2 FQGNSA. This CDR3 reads CASTEQGFSNQPQHF. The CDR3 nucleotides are TGTGCCAGCACCGAACAGGGGTTTAGCAATCAGCCCCAGCATTTT.

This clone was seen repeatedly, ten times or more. The CDR3 reads CASSTGTGGGETQYF. CDR3 coding DNA: TGTGCCAGCAGTACGGGGACAGGGGGGGGAGAGACCCAGTACTTC. The chain is built from TRBV9 and TRBJ2-5; 11 positions agree with TRBD1. The CDR3 is 15 amino acids. The ends lost 5 bases at V and 4 bases at J; junction bases unmatched: 7. In germline, CDR1 is SGDLS, CDR2 YYNGEE.

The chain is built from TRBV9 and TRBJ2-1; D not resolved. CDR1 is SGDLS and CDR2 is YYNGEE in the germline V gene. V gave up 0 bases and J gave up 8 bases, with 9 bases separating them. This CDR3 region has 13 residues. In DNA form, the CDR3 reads TGTGCCAGCAGCGTAGACATAAGGGATGAGCAGTTCTTC. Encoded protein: CASSVDIRDEQFF.

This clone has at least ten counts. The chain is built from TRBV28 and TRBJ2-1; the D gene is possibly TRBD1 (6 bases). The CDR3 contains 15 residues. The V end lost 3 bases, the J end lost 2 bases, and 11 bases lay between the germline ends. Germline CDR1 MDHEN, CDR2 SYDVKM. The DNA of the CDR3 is TGTGCCAGCAGTTTGGACAGAGGAGCCTACAATGAGCAGTTCTTC. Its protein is CASSLDRGAYNEQFF.

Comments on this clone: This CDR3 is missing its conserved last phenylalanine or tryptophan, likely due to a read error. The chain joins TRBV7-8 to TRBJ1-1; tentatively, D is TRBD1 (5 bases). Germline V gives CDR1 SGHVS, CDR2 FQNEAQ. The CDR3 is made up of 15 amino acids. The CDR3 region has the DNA TGTGCCAGCAGATTAGACAGCCCCGAGTACACTGAAGCTTTCTCT. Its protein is CASRLDSPEYTEAFS.

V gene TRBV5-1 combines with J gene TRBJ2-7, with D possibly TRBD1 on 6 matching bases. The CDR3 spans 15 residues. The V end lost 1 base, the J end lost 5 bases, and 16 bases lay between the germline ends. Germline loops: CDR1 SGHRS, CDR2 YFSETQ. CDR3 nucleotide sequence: TGCGCCAGCAGCTTGAAAGGCAGGGGAGCTGACGAGCAGTACTTC. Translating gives CASSLKGRGADEQYF.

The CDR3 sequence is CASSELLYGYTF. The CDR3 coding sequence is TGTGCCAGCAGTGAACTACTCTATGGCTACACCTTC. The V and J genes are TRBV6-1 and TRBJ1-2; D unresolved. CDR1 is MNHNS, CDR2 SASEGT, per germline. V gave up 2 bases and J gave up 4 bases, with 5 bases separating them. The CDR3 covers 12 residues.

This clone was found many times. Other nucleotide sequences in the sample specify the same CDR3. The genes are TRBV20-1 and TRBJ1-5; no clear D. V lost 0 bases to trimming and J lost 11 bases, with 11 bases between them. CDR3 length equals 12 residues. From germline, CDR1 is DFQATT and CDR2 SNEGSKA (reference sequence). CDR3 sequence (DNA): TGCAGTGCTAGAGATATGGCCGGGACCCAGCATTTT. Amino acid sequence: CSARDMAGTQHF.

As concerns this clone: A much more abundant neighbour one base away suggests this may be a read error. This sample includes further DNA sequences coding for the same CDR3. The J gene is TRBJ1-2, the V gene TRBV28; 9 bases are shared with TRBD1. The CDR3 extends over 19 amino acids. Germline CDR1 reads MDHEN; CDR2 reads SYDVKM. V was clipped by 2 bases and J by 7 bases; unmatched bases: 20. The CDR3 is CASSLGQGKRDEEGLGYTF. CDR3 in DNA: TGTGCCAGCAGTTTAGGACAGGGGAAAAGAGATGAGGAGGGTCTTGGCTACACCTTC.